This T cell receptor (beta chain) was observed in a study of OX40 agonist ivuxolimab in advanced cancers. TCRdb's copy holds only in-frame clones and misses some; the assay was immunoSEQ multiplex PCR. The table has roughly 25,000 clones, 88% seen once; the top ten hold about 22%. The V and J ends lost 0 bases and 4 bases respectively, with 4 bases between them. The CDR3 spans 13 residues. Germline loops: CDR1 MGHRA, CDR2 YSYEKL. This material consisted of CD4+ or CD8+ T cells sorted from blood, taken in a trial of the OX40 agonist ivuxolimab. The V and J genes are TRBV4-1 and TRBJ1-5; D call uncertain. The source is an adult with an advanced solid tumor such as melanoma, head and neck, liver or kidney cancer. The CDR3 DNA is TGCGCCAGCAGCCAAGAGCAGAATCAGCCCCAGCATTTT. It encodes CASSQEQNQPQHF.